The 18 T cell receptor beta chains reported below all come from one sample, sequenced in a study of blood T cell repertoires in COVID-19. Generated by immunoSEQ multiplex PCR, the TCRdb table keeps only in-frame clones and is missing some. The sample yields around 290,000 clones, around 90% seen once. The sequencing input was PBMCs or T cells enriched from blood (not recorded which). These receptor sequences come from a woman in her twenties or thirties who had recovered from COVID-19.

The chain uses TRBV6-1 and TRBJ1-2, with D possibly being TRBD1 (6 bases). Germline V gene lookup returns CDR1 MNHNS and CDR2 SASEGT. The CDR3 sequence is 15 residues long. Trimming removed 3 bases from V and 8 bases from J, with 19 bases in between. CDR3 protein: CASSEYPGQGYGYTF. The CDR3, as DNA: TGTGCCAGCAGTGAGTATCCCGGGCAGGGGTACGGCTACACCTTC.

CDR3 DNA: TGTGCCAGCAGCGCGGCTAGCGGGAGCTACGAGCAGTACTTC. Protein: CASSAASGSYEQYF. The J gene is TRBJ2-7, the V gene TRBV9; 10 nucleotides line up with TRBD2. Unmatched junction bases numbered 3, after V lost 3 bases and J lost 3 bases. The CDR3 runs 14 residues. Germline V gene data show CDR1 as SGDLS and CDR2 as YYNGEE.

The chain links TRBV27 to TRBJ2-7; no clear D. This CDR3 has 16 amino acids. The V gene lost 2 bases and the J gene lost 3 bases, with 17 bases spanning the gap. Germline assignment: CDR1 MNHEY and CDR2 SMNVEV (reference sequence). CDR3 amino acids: CASSLSALPTFYEQYF. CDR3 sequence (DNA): TGTGCCAGCAGTTTAAGCGCGCTACCCACCTTCTACGAGCAGTACTTC.

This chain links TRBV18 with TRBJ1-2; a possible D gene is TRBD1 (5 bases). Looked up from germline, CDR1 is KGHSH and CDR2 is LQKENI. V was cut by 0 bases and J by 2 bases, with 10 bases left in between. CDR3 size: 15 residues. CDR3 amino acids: CASSPPGGANYGYTF. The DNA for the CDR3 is TGTGCCAGCTCACCACCGGGGGGAGCCAACTATGGCTACACCTTC.

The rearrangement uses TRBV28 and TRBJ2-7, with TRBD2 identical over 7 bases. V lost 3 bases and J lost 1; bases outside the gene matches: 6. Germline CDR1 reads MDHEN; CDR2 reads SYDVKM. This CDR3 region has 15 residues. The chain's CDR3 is CASSFRLAVSYEQYF. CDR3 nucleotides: TGTGCCAGCAGTTTTAGACTAGCCGTGTCCTACGAGCAGTACTTC.

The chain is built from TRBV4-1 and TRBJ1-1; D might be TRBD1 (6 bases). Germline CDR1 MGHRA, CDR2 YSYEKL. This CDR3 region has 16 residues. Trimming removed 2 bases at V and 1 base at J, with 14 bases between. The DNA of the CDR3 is TGCGCCAGCAGCCAATCCGACACAGGGACGAACACTGAAGCTTTCTTT. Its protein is CASSQSDTGTNTEAFF.

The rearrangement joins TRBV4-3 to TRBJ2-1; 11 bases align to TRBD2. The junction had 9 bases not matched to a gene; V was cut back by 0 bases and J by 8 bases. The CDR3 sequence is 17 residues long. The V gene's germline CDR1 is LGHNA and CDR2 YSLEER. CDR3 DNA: TGCGCCAGCAGCCAAGATCAGATCCTAGCGGGAGGCCATGAGCAGTTCTTC. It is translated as CASSQDQILAGGHEQFF.

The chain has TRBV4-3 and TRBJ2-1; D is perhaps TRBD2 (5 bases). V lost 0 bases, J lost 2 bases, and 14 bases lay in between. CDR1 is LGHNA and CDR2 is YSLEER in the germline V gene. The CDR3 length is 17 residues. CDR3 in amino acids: CASSQEASRVAYNEQFF. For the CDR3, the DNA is TGCGCCAGCAGCCAAGAAGCCTCGCGGGTGGCCTACAATGAGCAGTTCTTC.

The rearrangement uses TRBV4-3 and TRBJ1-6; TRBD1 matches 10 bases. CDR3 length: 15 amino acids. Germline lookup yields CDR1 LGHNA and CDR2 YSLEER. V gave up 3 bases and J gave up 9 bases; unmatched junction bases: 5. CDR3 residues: CASSQAGTGASPLHF. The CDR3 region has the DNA TGCGCCAGCAGCCAGGCCGGGACAGGGGCTTCACCCCTCCACTTT.

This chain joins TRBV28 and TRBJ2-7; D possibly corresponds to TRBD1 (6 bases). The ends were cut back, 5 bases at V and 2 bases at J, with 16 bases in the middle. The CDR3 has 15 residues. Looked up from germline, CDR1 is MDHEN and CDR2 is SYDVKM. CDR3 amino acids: CASSNLGQRAYEQYF. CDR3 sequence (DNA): TGTGCCAGCAGTAACCTAGGACAGAGAGCCTACGAGCAGTACTTC.

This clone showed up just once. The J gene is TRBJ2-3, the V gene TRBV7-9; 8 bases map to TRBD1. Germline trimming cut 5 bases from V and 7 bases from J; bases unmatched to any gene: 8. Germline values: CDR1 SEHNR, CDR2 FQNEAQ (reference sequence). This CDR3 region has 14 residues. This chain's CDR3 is CASSTGTGPNTQYF. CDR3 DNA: TGTGCCAGCAGCACGGGGACAGGTCCAAATACGCAGTATTTT.

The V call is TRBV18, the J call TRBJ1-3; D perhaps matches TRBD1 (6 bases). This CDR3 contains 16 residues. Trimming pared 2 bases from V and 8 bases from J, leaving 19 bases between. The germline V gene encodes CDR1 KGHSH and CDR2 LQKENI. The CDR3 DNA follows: TGTGCCAGCTCACCAGGGACAAGAGGGCAGGTCGACACCATATATTTT. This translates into CASSPGTRGQVDTIYF.

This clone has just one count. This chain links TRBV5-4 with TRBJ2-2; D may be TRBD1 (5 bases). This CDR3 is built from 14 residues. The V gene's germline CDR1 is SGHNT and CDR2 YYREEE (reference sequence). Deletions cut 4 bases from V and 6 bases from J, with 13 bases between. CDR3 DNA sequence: TGTGCCAGCAGCCCAAAGGACATGGCCGGGGAGCTGTTTTTT. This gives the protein CASSPKDMAGELFF. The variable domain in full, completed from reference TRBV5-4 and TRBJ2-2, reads ETGVTQSPTHLIKTRGQQVTLRCSSQSGHNTVSWYQQALGQGPQFIFQYYREEENGRGNFPPRFSGLQFPNYSSELNVNALELDDSALYLCASSPKDMAGELFFGEGSRLTVL.

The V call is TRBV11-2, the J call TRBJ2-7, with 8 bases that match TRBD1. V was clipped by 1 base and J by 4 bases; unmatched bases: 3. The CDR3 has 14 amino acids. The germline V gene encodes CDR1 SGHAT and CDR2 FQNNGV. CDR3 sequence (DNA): TGTGCCAGCAGCTTAGTTCGACAGGGGTACGAGCAGTACTTC. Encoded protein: CASSLVRQGYEQYF.

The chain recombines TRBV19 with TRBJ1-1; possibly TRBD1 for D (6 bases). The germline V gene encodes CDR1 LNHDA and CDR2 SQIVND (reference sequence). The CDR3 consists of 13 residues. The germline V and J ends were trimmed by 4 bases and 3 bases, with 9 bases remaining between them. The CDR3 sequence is CASSTTGYTEAFF. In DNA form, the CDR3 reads TGTGCCAGTAGTACTACAGGGTACACTGAAGCTTTCTTT.

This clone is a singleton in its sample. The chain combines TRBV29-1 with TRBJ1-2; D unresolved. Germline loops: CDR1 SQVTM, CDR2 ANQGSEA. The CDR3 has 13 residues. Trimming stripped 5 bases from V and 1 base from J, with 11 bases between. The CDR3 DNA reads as TGCAGCGTTAGGTCACACAGTAACTATGGCTACACCTTC. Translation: CSVRSHSNYGYTF. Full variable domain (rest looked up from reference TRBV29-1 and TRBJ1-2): SAVISQKPSRDICQRGTSLTIQCQVDSQVTMMFWYRQQPGQSLTLIATANQGSEATYESGFVIDKFPISRPNLTFSTLTVSNMSPEDSSIYLCSVRSHSNYGYTFGSGTRLTVV.

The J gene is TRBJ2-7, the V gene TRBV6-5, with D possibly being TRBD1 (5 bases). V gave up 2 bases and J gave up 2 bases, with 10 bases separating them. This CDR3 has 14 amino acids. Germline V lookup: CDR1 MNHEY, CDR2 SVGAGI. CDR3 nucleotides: TGTGCCAGCAGTTACAAGGACACAGCCTACGAGCAGTACTTC. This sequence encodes CASSYKDTAYEQYF.

The CDR3 is CASSPYGGANTGELFF. The CDR3 DNA follows: TGTGCCAGCAGCCCCTACGGGGGGGCGAACACCGGGGAGCTGTTTTTT. The J gene is TRBJ2-2, the V gene TRBV9; the match to TRBD2 covers 8 bases. Germline V gene sequence: CDR1 SGDLS, CDR2 YYNGEE. CDR3 size: 16 residues. Trimming at V came to 4 bases and at J to 0 bases, leaving 5 bases not matched to a gene.